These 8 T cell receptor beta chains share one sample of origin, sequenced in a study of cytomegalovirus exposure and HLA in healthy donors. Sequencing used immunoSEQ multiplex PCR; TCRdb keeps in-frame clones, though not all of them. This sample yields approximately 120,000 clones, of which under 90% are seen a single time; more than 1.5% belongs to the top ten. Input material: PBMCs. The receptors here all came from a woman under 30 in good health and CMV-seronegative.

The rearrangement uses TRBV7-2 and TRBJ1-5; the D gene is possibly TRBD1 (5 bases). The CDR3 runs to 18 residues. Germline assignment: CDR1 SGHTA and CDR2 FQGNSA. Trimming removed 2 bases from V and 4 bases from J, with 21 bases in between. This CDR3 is CASSLISLGTLRNQPQHF. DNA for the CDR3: TGTGCCAGCAGCTTAATAAGCCTCGGGACTCTCCGGAATCAGCCCCAGCATTTT.

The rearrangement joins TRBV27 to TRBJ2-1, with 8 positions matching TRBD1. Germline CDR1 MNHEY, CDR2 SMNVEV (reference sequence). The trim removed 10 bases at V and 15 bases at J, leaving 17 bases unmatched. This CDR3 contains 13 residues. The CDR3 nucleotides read TGTGCCACCACCTTAGACCCAGGGGGCAATTCGTTCTTC. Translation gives CATTLDPGGNSFF.

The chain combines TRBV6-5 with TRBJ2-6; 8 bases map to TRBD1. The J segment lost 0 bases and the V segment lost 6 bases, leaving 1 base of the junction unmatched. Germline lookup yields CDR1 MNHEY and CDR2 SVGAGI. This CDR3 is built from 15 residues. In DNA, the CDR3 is TGTGCCAGCAGAACAGGGGGCTCTGGGGCCAACGTCCTGACTTTC. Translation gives CASRTGGSGANVLTF.

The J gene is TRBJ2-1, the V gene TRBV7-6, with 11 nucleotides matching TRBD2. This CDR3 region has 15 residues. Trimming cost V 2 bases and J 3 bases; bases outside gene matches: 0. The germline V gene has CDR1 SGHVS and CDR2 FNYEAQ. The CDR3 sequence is CASSLLAGGYNEQFF. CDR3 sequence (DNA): TGTGCCAGCAGCTTACTAGCGGGAGGCTACAATGAGCAGTTCTTC.

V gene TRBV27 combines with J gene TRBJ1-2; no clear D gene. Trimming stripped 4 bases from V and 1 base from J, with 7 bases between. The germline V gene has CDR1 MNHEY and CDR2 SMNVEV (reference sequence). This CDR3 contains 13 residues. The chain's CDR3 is CASSYHSNYGYTF. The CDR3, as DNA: TGTGCCAGCAGTTATCACAGTAACTATGGCTACACCTTC.

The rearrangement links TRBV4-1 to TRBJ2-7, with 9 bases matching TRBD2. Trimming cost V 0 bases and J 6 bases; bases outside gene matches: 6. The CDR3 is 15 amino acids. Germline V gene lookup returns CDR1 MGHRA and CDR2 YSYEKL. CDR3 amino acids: CASSQDRAGGGEQYF. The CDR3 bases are TGCGCCAGCAGCCAAGATCGAGCGGGAGGTGGCGAGCAGTACTTC.

The DNA for the CDR3 is TGTGCCAGCAGTTGGTCAGGGAACACTGAAGCTTTCTTT. Encoded protein: CASSWSGNTEAFF. This chain joins TRBV27 and TRBJ1-1; no reliable D call. Germline loops: CDR1 MNHEY, CDR2 SMNVEV (reference sequence). This CDR3 spans 13 amino acids. Trimming took 4 bases from V and 1 from J, leaving 7 bases between them.

DNA of the CDR3: TGTGCCAGCAGTTTGGGGGCCCGAACGGCTGAAGCTTTCTTT. Amino acids: CASSLGARTAEAFF. This chain joins TRBV28 and TRBJ1-1; possibly TRBD1 for D (6 bases). The ends were cut back, 3 bases at V and 6 bases at J, with 14 bases in the middle. Looked up from germline, CDR1 is MDHEN and CDR2 is SYDVKM. The CDR3 spans 14 residues.